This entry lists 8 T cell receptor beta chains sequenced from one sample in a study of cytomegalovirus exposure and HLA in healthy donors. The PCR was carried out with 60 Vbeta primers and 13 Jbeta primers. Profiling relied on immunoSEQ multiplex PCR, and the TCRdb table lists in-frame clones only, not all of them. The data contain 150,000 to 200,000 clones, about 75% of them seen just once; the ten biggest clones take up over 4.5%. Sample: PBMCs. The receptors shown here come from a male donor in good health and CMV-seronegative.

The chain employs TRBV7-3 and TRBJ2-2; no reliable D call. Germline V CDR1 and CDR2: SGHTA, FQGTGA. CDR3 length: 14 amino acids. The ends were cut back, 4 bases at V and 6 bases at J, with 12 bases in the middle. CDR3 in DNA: TGTGCCAGCAGCTCCACATCCCAATCCGGGGAGCTGTTTTTT. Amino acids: CASSSTSQSGELFF.

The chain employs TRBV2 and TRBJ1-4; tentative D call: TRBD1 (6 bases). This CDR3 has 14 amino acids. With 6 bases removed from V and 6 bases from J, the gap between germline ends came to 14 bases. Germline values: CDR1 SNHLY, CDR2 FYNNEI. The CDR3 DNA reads TGTGCCAGCAGCCCTGGGGGGGCGGATGAAAAACTGTTTTTT. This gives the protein CASSPGGADEKLFF.

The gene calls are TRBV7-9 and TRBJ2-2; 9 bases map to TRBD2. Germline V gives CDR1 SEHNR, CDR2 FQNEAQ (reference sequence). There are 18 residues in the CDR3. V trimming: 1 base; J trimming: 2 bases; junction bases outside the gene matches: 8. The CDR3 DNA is TGTGCCAGCAGCTTAGTCCCCCTAGCGGGGTTAAACACCGGGGAGCTGTTTTTT. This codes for CASSLVPLAGLNTGELFF.

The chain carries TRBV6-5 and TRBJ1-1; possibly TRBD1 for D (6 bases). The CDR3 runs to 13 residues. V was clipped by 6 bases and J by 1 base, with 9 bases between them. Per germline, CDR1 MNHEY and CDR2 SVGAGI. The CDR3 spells CASSSTGNTEAFF. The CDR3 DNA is TGTGCCAGCAGCTCGACAGGGAACACTGAAGCTTTCTTT.

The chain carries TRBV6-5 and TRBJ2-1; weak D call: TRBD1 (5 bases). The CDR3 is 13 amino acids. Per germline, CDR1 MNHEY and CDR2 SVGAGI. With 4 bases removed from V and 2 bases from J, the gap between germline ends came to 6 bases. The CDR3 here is CASSSTAYNEQFF. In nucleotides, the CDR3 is TGTGCCAGCAGTTCGACAGCCTACAATGAGCAGTTCTTC.

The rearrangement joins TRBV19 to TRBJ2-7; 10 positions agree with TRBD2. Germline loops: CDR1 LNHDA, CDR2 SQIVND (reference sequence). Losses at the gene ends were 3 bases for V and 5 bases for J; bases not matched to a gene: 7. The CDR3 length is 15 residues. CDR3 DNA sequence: TGTGCCAGTAGTATCCAAGCGGGAGGGCGACACGAGCAGTACTTC. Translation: CASSIQAGGRHEQYF.

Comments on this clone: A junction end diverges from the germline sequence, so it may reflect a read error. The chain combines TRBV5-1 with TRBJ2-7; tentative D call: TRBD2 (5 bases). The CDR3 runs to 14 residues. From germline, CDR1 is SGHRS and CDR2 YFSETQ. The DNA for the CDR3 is TGCGCCAGCAGCCCGCGGGCCTCATCTTACGAGCAGCACTTC. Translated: CASSPRASSYEQHF.

In nucleotides, the CDR3 is TGTGCCAGCAGCTTAACTGAAGTGGCCATATATTTT. It yields the protein CASSLTEVAIYF. V usage is TRBV7-2 and J usage is TRBJ1-3; no clear D gene. The CDR3 runs to 12 residues. V was pared by 2 bases and J by 11 bases, with 10 bases between. The germline V gene encodes CDR1 SGHTA and CDR2 FQGNSA.